This entry describes one T cell receptor beta chain. The specificity of this receptor is unknown. No base quality values were provided; no much bigger clone lies one nucleotide off. In total, 666 healthy bone marrow donors made up the cohort. Cohort members were all nominally healthy when sampled, although unrecorded immune exposures were likely present. CMV serostatus was recorded as positive for some 300 and negative for about 55% of the roughly 670 cohort members, whereas no CMV serostatus was recorded for the donor in question. A peripheral blood sample was provided by each donor, and peripheral blood mononuclear cells were used for TCR beta sequencing. The Qiagen DNeasy Blood Extraction Kit was used to extract genomic DNA from the blood cell samples. These data are taken from a study of cytomegalovirus exposure and HLA in healthy donors (dated by TCRdb to 2016 to 2017). With respect to the entire study: According to an earlier analysis of 450 to 650 of the donors, some 180 million T cells yielded 90 million to 130 million unique TCR beta sequences and about 300 Gb of sequence data. An early release that covered roughly 600 HLA-typed donors contained approximately 290 gigabases of sequencing data and tens of millions of unique TCR sequences. Of the 350 to 450 genotyped donors, about 80% fell in the genetic ancestry cluster associated with self-reported Caucasian donors. The study was designed to test whether signatures of past pathogen exposure could be identified by cataloging public T cell receptors. The T cell repertoires of 666 subjects were profiled by immunosequencing and related to cytomegalovirus serostatus. A separate validation cohort of roughly 110 different subjects was used in addition to the roughly 620-subject first cohort. To predict cytomegalovirus infection status, the study brought together high-throughput TCR immunosequencing, statistical association of individual TCRs with disease status, and machine learning. A later analysis re-examined previously published TCR beta repertoires from about 670 donors and added high-resolution HLA genotyping to investigate patterns of TCR occurrence. In the later analysis, no new phenotypic data were used to find candidate immune exposures; instead, reliance was placed on TCR beta sequences and their occurrence across donors. To decide whether each TCR beta V gene segment behaved as functional or pseudogenic, an earlier analysis of 587 of the donors relied on high-throughput TCR beta sequencing. Donor age, sex, ethnicity and CMV serostatus were compiled together with the repertoire data. A later genetic analysis took genome-wide SNP genotypes for about 65% of the roughly 670 donors and used that subset as a discovery cohort. All discovery cohort repertoires had been generated using a single sequencing platform. HLA typing included class I and class II loci at four-digit resolution. Typing coverage differed by locus: A, B, C, DRB1 and DQB1 were typed in roughly 620-630 donors, DQA1 in about 560, DPA1 in 600 to 610, and DPB1 in roughly 450. Roughly 5 DR-DQ haplotypes were handled as single units for association and clustering, since linkage in the cohort was strong. Among about 390 genotyped donors of the cohort, an average of around 240,000 unique TCR beta nucleotide sequences were sequenced per donor, roughly 20% of them non-productive. Results the study describes overall, beyond this receptor: A later analysis found that HLA-associated TCR beta chains were more clonally expanded and had lower generation probabilities than equally common non-associated chains. Specific HLA alleles were associated with some 15,000 TCR beta sequences at a false discovery rate of 0.05 in a later analysis. When HLA alleles, especially DR and DQ, strongly co-occurred, TCR associations were difficult to assign to individual alleles. For the cohort, immune exposure information was limited to CMV serostatus. According to a later analysis, TCR association rates differed among HLA loci, with DRB1 alleles showing the most associated TCRs and HLA-C alleles showing the fewest. A further reported finding was that TCR beta sequences accurately predicted the HLA-A and HLA-B alleles for most subjects in the first cohort. Several of the top co-occurrence clusters appeared to be linked to parvovirus B19, influenza, CMV and Epstein-Barr virus, according to a later analysis. The authors suggested that the approach could potentially be generalized to other disease states and immunological phenotypes. A total of roughly 160 TCR beta chains were listed by the study as associated with cytomegalovirus. Correlated functional status among segregating V segments might reflect linkage disequilibrium, but an unknown experimental factor could not be ruled out. A later genetic analysis associated a missense DCLRE1C variant with V-gene and J-gene trimming of TCR beta chains, and an independent cohort replicated the association. Compared with the 666-donor mean, donors in an Asian-associated ancestry cluster had fewer N-insertions in productive TCRs, according to a later genetic analysis. While some public TCRs were present in many individuals, most TCR sequences turned up only very rarely across donors. Sequencing depth was assumed to be roughly uniform across donors in the presence/absence analyses, though that assumption may not hold. Because counts were too low, about 17 rarely observed V segments, including chromosome 9 orphons, were excluded from the earlier analysis of 587 of the donors. Most CMV-associated TCR beta chains appeared to be HLA-restricted in a later analysis, and the HLA associations seemed to be driven largely by CMV exposure. Because the 87-base-pair reads could not distinguish some IMGT-functional V segments, including TRBV6-2 and TRBV6-3, those segments were excluded. Broadly in line with IMGT annotations, most TCR beta V segments showed up in productive rearrangements about 87% or about 30% of the time in an earlier analysis of around 550 of the donors. In both the original and validation cohorts, the classifier was reported to diagnose cytomegalovirus status with high specificity and sensitivity. HLA typing was unavailable for some donors at each locus, so association tests used only the typed subset. The cohort was sequenced for TCR beta chains only, and without alpha or paired-chain data the features that could be detected were limited. A cluster of highly shared sequence variants was judged likely to represent a technical artifact of the sequencing pipeline. In vitro tests confirmed that a few of the cytomegalovirus-associated TCR beta chains recognize cytomegalovirus antigens.

Library preparation employed the immunoSEQ multiplex PCR assay. The multiplex PCR relied on a mix of 60 forward primers for TCR Vbeta segments and 13 reverse primers for TCR Jbeta segments. A multiplex PCR assay on genomic DNA amplified the CDR3 region of rearranged TCR beta genes. Amplified TCR beta libraries were sequenced as 87-base-pair reads on the Illumina HiSeq System. The authors processed their data as follows. In a later analysis, some 80 million unique TCR beta chains were counted across the 650 to 700 repertoires, and roughly 10 million of these chains were shared by at least two donors. To remove PCR and sequencing errors, raw reads were error-corrected and collapsed into unique sequences using a nearest-neighbor algorithm that merged closely related sequences. CDR3 sequences were aligned to IMGT reference sequences to assign V, D and J gene segments. Each retained sequence needed at least a six-nucleotide match to both a V gene segment and a J gene segment. A rearrangement counted as productive if the CDR3 had no stop codons and remained in frame with V and J, and every other rearrangement counted as non-productive. Following IMGT convention, CDR3 was defined as the stretch from the second conserved V-encoded cysteine up to the conserved J-encoded phenylalanine. In an earlier analysis of around 600 of the donors, sequences lacking an unambiguous match to a single V gene segment were excluded. An earlier analysis of approximately 590 of the donors called V segments functional above 56.7% productive rearrangements and segregating when the between-donor standard deviation exceeded 5%. A statistical classification framework was developed to diagnose cytomegalovirus status using the catalog of TCR beta chain sequences. In a later analysis, TCR nucleotide sequences were compared against IMGT/GENE-DB human TR gene sequences so that V and J genes could be assigned. A later analysis assigned CDR3 sequences and most-parsimonious VDJ recombination scenarios with the TCRdist pipeline. In a later analysis, each TCR beta chain was defined by its CDR3 amino acid sequence together with its V-gene family, and reads without a unique V-gene family were excluded. As a way to deal with suspected cross-contamination and a sequencing artifact, a later analysis dropped nearly 600 nucleotide sequences that were highly shared and had low generation probability. For each public chain, a later analysis derived a clonal expansion index from normalized ranks of inferred template counts within each repertoire. In a later analysis, generation probabilities were computed using a VDJ recombination model fitted to out-of-frame rearrangements, and the results were checked against IGoR. In a later analysis, TCR-TCR, TCR-HLA and TCR-CMV co-occurrence was scored with hypergeometric tests, and a repertoire-size bias correction was applied to TCR pairs. In a later analysis, false discovery rates were estimated by permuting HLA or CMV assignments 20 times. A later analysis grouped co-occurring TCRs with DBSCAN, adding TCRdist sequence similarity when clustering within HLA-allele-positive subsets. Co-occurrence clustering excluded repertoires with fewer than 30,000 or more than 120,000 public chains, plus five with anomalous nucleotide sharing. TCRdb obtained this table from immuneACCESS and retained in-frame rearrangements with V and J assigned. These tables miss some clones; where compared with another copy, unresolved V genes account for less than half of the shortfall, and the remainder is unexplained. D and trimming come from the DNA, and the V and J calls and clone size come from that table. This sample comprises under 250,000 clones, about 84% of them detected only once. 1% to 1.5% of the sample comes from the top ten.

Compared with germline, V lacks 5 bases and J lacks 2 bases; bases without a gene match: 5. CDR1 and CDR2, looked up from the germline V gene, are SGHTA and FQGTGA. There are 16 amino acids in the CDR3, from cysteine to phenylalanine inclusive. Just the 48-base CDR3 DNA is kept, in frame starting at base 1. The chain employs TRBV7-3 and TRBJ2-6; the central 8 bases match TRBD1. The sequencing input was PBMCs. The receptor was derived from a human donor in good health. Here is the DNA: TGTGCCAGCAGCCCAGGACAGGGCGCTGGGGCCAACGTCCTGACTTTC. Its protein is CASSPGQGAGANVLTF.